This TCR beta chain appears in the sequencing data of a study of read filtering for tumor transcriptome and immune sequencing (dated by TCRdb to about 2020). Study-level background: The cohort consisted of 17 to 20 male and approximately 14 female patients, with a mean age of about 64 years and an age range of about 40 to 85. By revised international staging, 8 or 9 patients were R-ISS I, some 17 were R-ISS II and more than five were R-ISS III. After DNase treatment, whole-transcriptome libraries were prepared with the TruSeq RNA Access Library Prep Kit. TCR-region mapped reads per sample ranged from about 3.5 to 10.27 million with IR-seq versus only about 85 to 1273 with RNA-seq. Using the same bone marrow samples, the study compared TCR repertoires obtained by targeted immune repertoire sequencing with those obtained by bulk whole-transcriptome sequencing. As a main aim, a read-filtering strategy for immune repertoire data was addressed, with the specific question being whether clonotypes supported by a single read should be removed. General study outcomes and caveats: Compared with RNA-seq, IR-seq captured clonotypes at much higher depth and more reliably, and a smaller IR-seq throughput was enough to identify most shared clonotypes. Single-read clonotypes made up approximately 79% of clonotypes but only about 4% of total reads in IR-seq, compared with about 77% of clonotypes and 40% to 55% of reads in RNA-seq. When single-read clonotypes were removed, the proportions of shared clonotypes in IR-seq and RNA-seq correlated more strongly. The sorted CD138-negative fraction was composed of a mixed bone marrow immune population rather than of purified T cells.

The Immunoverse kit was used to build TCR libraries from about 430 ng RNA, with molecular barcoded adaptors covering alpha/delta and beta/gamma chains. TCR library preparation used the same RNA that was used for transcriptome sequencing. Sequencing of the TCR libraries was done on an Illumina HiSeq 4000 with 2 x 150 cycles. The original pipeline was this. Using MiXCR, which included quality filtering and error correction, TCR reads were aligned to human V, D, J and C references and then assembled into CDR3 clonotypes. Clonotype counts and gene usage diversity were analyzed with the tcR package in R. Raw mapping reads were checked after the RNA-seq reads had been mapped by STAR aligner version 2.5.3a onto the human GRCh37 genome. To test the effect of sequencing depth on detected clonotypes, IR-seq fastq files were randomly downsampled using Seqtk 1.3. TCRdb trimmed public reads at Q25 via fastp, called clones via MiXCR and kept in-frame beta chains. Here each entry gathers all rows of one CDR3 protein and keeps the most common genes and DNA. TCRdb's processing, not the study's, gives the V and J calls here. Here the sample has about 45,000 distinct CDR3 sequences; less than 20% occur a single time. Of the sample, over 35% is held by the ten largest clones.

Each patient had bone marrow sampled at the time of active disease. Isolation of bone marrow mononuclear cells was performed by Ficoll-Hypaque density gradient centrifugation. Myeloma plasma cells were removed and CD138-negative cells were collected by negative selection after labeling with CD138 magnetic microbeads on a MACS separator. The purity of the isolated cells was checked by flow cytometry with CD138 antibodies on an Attune NxT. TRIzol reagent was used to extract total RNA, and a NanoDrop spectrophotometer was used to quantify the extracted RNA. For each patient, the CD138-negative bone marrow sample underwent paired RNA-seq and IR-seq. The CDR3 goes from the cysteine to the phenylalanine over 14 residues. Only the CDR3 portion is preserved as DNA: 42 bases, with reading frame beginning at the first base. The CDR1 and CDR2 encoded by the germline V gene (reference sequence) are LGHDT and YNNKEL. V lost 1 base and J lost 2 bases; the stretch between them is 5 bases long.

This clonotype has a count of ten or more. Its antigen is not yet known. No base quality values were provided; no much bigger clone lies one nucleotide off. This chain joins TRBV3-1 to TRBJ2-2; no D segment can be confidently identified. Sequences were obtained from a population of CD138-negative cells sorted from bone marrow. The meaning of the sample's cell subset or site label: bone marrow mononuclear cells depleted of CD138+ plasma/myeloma cells by negative magnetic selection. This sequence originates from a donor at least 40 years old with multiple myeloma. CDR3 loop: CASSQGHNTGELFF. Read as DNA, the sequence is TGTGCCAGCAGCCAAGGACATAACACCGGGGAGCTGTTTTTT. Joined to the reference TRBV3-1 and TRBJ2-2 proteins, this CDR3 gives the full variable domain: DTAVSQTPKYLVTQMGNDKSIKCEQNLGHDTMYWYKQDSKKFLKIMFSYNNKELIINETVPNRFSPKSPDKAHLNLHINSLELGDSAVYFCASSQGHNTGELFFGEGSRLTVL.